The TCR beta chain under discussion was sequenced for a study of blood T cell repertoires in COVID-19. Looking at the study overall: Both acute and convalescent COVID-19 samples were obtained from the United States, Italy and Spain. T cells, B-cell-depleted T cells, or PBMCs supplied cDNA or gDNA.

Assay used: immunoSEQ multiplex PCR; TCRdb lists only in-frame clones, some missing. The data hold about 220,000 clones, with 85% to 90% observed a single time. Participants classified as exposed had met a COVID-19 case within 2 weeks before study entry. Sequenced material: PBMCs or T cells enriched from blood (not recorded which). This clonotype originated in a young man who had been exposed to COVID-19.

The CDR3 bases are TGTGCCAGCAGCGTAATCGATGAGCAGTTCTTC. Protein sequence: CASSVIDEQFF. This chain links TRBV9 with TRBJ2-1; no clear D gene. The ends were cut back, 1 base at V and 8 bases at J, with 4 bases in the middle. The CDR3 consists of 11 residues. CDR1 and CDR2 (germline): SGDLS, YYNGEE.